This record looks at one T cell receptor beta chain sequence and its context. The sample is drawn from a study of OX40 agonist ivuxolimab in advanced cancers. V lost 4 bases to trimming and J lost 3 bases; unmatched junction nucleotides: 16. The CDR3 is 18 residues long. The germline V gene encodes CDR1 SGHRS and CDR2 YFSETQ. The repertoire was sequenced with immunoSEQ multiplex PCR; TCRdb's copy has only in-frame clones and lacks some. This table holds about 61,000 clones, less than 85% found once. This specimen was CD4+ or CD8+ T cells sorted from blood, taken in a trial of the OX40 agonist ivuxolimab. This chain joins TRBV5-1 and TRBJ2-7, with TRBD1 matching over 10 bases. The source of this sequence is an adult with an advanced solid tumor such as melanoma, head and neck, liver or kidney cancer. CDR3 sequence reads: CASSAVGTGVAGSYEQYF. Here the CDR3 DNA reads TGCGCCAGCAGCGCCGTCGGGACAGGGGTAGCGGGAAGCTACGAGCAGTACTTC.